A single T cell receptor (beta chain) is shown here with its context. This sample stems from a study of blood T cell repertoires in COVID-19. Whole-study context: Researchers got acute and convalescent COVID-19 samples from the United States, Italy and Spain. The cDNA or gDNA used as material had been derived from T cells, B-cell-depleted T cells, or PBMCs.

Per the original methods: Counts of nucleated cells, estimated from reference gene primer amplification, were obtained. TCRdb keeps only in-frame clones here, not all; method: immunoSEQ multiplex PCR. V and J calls and clone size follow that table, whereas D and trimming were derived from the DNA. The table includes about 130,000 clones, around 79% detected once. The CDR3 extends over 13 amino acids. CDR1 is MNHNS, CDR2 SASEGT, per germline. The V and J ends lost 3 bases and 6 bases respectively, with 11 bases between them. This clonotype originated in an older woman with COVID-19, enrolled during active disease. The specimen sequenced was peripheral blood. The chain uses TRBV6-1 and TRBJ1-2; D is unclear. CDR3 sequence (DNA): TGTGCCAGCAGTGAGACCAACGGAGATGGCTACACCTTC. The encoded protein is CASSETNGDGYTF.